This T cell receptor beta chain was recovered during a study of radiation and T cells in renal cell carcinoma. Germline V gene sequence: CDR1 MGHRA, CDR2 YSYEKL. This CDR3 has 14 residues. Trimming at V came to 4 bases and at J to 4 bases, leaving 4 bases not matched to a gene. Assay: immunoSEQ multiplex PCR; the TCRdb copy retains only in-frame clones and omits some. The profile shows about 150,000 clones, over 75% of them singletons. This clone was detected once. Documented time point: baseline pretreatment blood. Treatment in this sample: 15 Gy SBRT to primary tumor, nephrectomy 4 weeks later. The receptor's source is a woman in her fifties or sixties with renal cell carcinoma. The V gene is TRBV4-1, the J gene TRBJ1-2; 9 bases line up with TRBD1. Sequencing was performed on blood, taken from a patient whose treatment included radiotherapy and nephrectomy. CDR3: CASSPGTGSYGYTF. The CDR3 nucleotides read TGCGCCAGCAGCCCGGGGACAGGGAGCTATGGCTACACCTTC.